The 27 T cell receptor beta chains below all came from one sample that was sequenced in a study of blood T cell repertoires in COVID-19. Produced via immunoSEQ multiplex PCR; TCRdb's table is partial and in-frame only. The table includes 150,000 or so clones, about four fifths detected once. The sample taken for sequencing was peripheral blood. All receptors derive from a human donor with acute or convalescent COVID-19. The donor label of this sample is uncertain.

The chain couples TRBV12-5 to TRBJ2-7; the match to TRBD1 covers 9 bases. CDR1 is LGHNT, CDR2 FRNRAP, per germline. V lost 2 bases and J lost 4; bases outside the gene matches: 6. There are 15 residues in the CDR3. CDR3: CASGLPLDRGYEQYF. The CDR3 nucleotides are TGTGCTAGTGGTTTGCCACTCGACAGGGGGTACGAGCAGTACTTC.

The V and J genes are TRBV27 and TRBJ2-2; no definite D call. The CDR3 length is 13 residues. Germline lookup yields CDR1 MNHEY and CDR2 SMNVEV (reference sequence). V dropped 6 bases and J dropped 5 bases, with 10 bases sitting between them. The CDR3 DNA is TGTGCCAGCAGATACAGATTTACCGGGGAGCTGTTTTTT. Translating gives CASRYRFTGELFF.

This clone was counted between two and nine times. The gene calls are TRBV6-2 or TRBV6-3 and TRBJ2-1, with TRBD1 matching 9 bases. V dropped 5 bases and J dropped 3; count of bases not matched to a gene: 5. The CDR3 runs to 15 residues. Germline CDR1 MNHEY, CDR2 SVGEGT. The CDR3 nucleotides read TGTGCCAGCAGTCGAAAGACAGGGGGCTACAATGAGCAGTTCTTC. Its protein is CASSRKTGGYNEQFF.

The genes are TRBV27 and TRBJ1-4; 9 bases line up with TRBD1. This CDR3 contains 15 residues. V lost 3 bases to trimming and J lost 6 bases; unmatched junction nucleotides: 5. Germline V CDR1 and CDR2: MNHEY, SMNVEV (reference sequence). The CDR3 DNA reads TGTGCCAGCAGTTTCCTCGGGGACAGGGATGAAAAACTGTTTTTT. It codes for CASSFLGDRDEKLFF.

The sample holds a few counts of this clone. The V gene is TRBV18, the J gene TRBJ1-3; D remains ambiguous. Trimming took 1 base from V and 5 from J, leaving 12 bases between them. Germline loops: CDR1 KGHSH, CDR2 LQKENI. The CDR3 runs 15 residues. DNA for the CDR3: TGTGCCAGCTCACCACAGGGAGGAGGAAGAAACACCATATATTTT. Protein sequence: CASSPQGGGRNTIYF.

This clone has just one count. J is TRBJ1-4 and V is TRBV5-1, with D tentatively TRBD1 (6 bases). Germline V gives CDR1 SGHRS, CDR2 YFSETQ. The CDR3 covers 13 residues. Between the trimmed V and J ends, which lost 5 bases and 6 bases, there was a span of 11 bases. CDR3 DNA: TGCGCCAGCAGACACAGGGTAGATGAAAAACTGTTTTTT. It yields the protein CASRHRVDEKLFF.

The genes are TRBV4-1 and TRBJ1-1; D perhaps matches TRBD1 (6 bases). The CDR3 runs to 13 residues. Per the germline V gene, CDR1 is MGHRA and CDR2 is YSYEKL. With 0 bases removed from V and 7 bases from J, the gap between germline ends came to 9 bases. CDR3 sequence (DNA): TGCGCCAGCAGCCAAGAAGGGGGAGATGAAGCTTTCTTT. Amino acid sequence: CASSQEGGDEAFF.

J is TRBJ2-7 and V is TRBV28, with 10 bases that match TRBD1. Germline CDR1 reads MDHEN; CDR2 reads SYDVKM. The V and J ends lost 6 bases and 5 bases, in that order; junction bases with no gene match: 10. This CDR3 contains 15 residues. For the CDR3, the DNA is TGTGCCAGCAGCTTCGAATGGGACAGGGGTCACGAGCAGTACTTC. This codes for CASSFEWDRGHEQYF.

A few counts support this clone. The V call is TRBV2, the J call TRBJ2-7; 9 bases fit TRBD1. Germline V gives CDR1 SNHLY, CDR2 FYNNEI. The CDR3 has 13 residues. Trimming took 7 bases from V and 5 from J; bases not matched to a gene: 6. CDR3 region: CASNSGQGDEQYF. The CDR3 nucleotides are TGTGCCAGCAACTCGGGACAGGGCGACGAGCAGTACTTC.

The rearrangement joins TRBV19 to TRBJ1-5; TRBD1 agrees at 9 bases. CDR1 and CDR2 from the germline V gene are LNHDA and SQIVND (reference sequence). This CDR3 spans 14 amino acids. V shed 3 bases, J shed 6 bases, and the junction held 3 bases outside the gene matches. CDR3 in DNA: TGTGCCAGTAGTATTACAGGGGGCCGTCAGCCCCAGCATTTT. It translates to CASSITGGRQPQHF.

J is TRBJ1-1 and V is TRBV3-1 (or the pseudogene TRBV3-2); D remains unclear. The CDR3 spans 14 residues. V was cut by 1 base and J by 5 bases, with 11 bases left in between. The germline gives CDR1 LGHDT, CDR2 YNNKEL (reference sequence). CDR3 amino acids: CASSQGASTTEAFF. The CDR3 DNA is TGTGCCAGCAGCCAAGGGGCCTCGACAACTGAAGCTTTCTTT.

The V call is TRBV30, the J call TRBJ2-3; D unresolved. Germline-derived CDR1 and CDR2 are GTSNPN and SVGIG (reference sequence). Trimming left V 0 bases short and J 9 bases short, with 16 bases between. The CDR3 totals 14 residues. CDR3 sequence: CAWSVSGSGLTQYF. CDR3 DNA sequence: TGTGCCTGGAGTGTATCCGGATCGGGTTTGACGCAGTATTTT.

CDR3 sequence: CASSSYNRAEKLFF. The CDR3 DNA reads TGTGCCAGCAGTTCCTATAACAGGGCCGAAAAACTGTTTTTT. The chain carries TRBV6-5 and TRBJ1-4, with D maybe TRBD1 (6 bases). Trimming pared 4 bases from V and 8 bases from J, leaving 14 bases between. There are 14 residues in the CDR3. Germline V gene data show CDR1 as MNHEY and CDR2 as SVGAGI.

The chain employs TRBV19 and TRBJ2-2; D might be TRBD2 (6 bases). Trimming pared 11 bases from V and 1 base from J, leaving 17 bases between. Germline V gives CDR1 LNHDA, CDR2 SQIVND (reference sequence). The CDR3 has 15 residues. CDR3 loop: CACSSEGRNTGELFF. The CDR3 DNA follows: TGTGCCTGTTCTAGCGAGGGACGGAACACCGGGGAGCTGTTTTTT. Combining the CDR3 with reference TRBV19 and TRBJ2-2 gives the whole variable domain DGGITQSPKYLFRKEGQNVTLSCEQNLNHDAMYWYRQDPGQGLRLIYYSQIVNDFQKGDIAEGYSVSREKKESFPLTVTSAQKNPTAFYLCACSSEGRNTGELFFGEGSRLTVL.

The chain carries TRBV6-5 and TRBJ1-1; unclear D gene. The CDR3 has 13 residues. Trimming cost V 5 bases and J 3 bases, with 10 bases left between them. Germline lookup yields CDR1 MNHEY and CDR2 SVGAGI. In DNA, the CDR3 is TGTGCCAGCAGTCGCGGCGGGTACACTGAAGCTTTCTTT. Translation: CASSRGGYTEAFF.

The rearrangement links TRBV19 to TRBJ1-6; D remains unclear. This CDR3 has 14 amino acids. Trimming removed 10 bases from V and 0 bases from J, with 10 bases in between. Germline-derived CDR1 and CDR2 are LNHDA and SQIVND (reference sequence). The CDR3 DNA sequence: TGTGCCACCCAACCAGGCTCCTATAATTCACCCCTCCACTTT. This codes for CATQPGSYNSPLHF.

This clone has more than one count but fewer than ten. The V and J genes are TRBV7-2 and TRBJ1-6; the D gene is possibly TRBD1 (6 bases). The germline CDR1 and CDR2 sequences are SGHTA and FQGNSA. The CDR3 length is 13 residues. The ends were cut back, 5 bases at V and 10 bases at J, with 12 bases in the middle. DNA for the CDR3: TGTGCCAGCAGCCCCCAGGGGTACTCACCCCTCCACTTT. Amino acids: CASSPQGYSPLHF.

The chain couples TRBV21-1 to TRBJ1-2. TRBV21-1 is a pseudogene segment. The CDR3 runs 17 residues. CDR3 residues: CASSNTLSWGENYGYTF. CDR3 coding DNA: TGTGCCAGCAGCAATACCCTATCGTGGGGGGAGAACTATGGCTACACCTTC.

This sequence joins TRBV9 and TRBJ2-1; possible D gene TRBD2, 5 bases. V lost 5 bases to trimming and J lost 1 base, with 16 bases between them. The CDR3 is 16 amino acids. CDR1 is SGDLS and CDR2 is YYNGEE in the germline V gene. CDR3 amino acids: CASSHQTPGSYNEQFF. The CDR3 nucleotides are TGTGCCAGCAGTCATCAAACTCCGGGGTCCTACAATGAGCAGTTCTTC.

DNA of the CDR3: TGTGCCTGGAACGGGGACAGGGGTTGGGTGGATGAAAAACTGTTTTTT. Translated: CAWNGDRGWVDEKLFF. This chain joins TRBV30 and TRBJ1-4; 10 bases are a match to TRBD1. V shed 4 bases, J shed 6 bases, and the junction held 11 bases outside the gene matches. The CDR3 covers 16 residues. Germline V gives CDR1 GTSNPN, CDR2 SVGIG (reference sequence). The variable domain in full, with the rest retrieved from reference TRBV30 and TRBJ1-4, is SQTIHQWPATLVQPVGSPLSLECTVEGTSNPNLYWYRQAAGRGLQLLFYSVGIGQISSEVPQNLSASRPQDRQFILSSKKLLLSDSGFYLCAWNGDRGWVDEKLFFGSGTQLSVL.

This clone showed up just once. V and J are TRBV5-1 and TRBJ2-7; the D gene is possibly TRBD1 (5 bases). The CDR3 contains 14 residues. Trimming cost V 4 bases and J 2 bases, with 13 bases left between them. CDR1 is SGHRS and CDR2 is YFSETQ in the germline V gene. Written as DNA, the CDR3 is TGCGCCAGCAGCCCCAGTGCCAGGGCCTACGAGCAGTACTTC. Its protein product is CASSPSARAYEQYF.

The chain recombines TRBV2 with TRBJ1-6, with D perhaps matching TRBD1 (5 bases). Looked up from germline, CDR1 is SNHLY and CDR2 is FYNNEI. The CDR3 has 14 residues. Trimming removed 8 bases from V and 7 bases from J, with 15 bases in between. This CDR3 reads CASEKRPGNSPLHF. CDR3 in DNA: TGTGCCAGCGAGAAGAGACCAGGGAATTCACCCCTCCACTTT.

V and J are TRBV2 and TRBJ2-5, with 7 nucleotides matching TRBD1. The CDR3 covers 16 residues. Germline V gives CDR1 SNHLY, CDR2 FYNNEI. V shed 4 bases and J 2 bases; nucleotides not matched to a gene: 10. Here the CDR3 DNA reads TGTGCCAGCAGTGTTAGACAGGGCTCAACTCAAGAGACCCAGTACTTC. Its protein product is CASSVRQGSTQETQYF. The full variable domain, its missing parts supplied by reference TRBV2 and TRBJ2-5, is EPEVTQTPSHQVTQMGQEVILRCVPISNHLYFYWYRQILGQKVEFLVSFYNNEISEKSEIFDDQFSVERPDGSNFTLKIRSTKLEDSAMYFCASSVRQGSTQETQYFGPGTRLLVL.

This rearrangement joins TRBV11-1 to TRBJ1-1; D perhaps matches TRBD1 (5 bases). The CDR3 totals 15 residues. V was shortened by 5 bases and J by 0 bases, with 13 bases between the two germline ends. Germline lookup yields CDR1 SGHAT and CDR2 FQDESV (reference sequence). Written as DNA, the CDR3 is TGTGCCAGCAGCCCTCTTACAGGTGTGAACACTGAAGCTTTCTTT. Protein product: CASSPLTGVNTEAFF.

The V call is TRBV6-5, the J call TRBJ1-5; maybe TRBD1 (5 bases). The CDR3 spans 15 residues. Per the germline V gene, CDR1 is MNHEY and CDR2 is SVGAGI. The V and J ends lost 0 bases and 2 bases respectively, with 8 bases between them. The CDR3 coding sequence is TGTGCCAGCAGTTACTCGAAACAGGGCAATCAGCCCCAGCATTTT. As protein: CASSYSKQGNQPQHF.

DNA for the CDR3: TGTGCCAGCAGTTTTAGCGGGGTAAACGAGCAGTACTTC. Translated, it gives CASSFSGVNEQYF. The chain has TRBV2 and TRBJ2-7, with 8 bases that match TRBD2. V gave up 5 bases and J gave up 5 bases; unmatched junction bases: 5. The germline V gene has CDR1 SNHLY and CDR2 FYNNEI. The CDR3 consists of 13 residues.

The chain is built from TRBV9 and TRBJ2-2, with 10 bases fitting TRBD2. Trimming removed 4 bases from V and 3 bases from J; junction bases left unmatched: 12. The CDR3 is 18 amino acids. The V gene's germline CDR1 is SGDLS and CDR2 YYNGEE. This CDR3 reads CASSPRWGAGGHTGELFF. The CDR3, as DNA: TGTGCCAGCAGCCCCCGTTGGGGAGCGGGGGGGCACACCGGGGAGCTGTTTTTT.